This T cell receptor beta chain appears in the sequencing data of a study of cytomegalovirus exposure and HLA in healthy donors. Overall study results and limits: When a later analysis was performed, an Asian-associated ancestry cluster reportedly had fewer N-insertions than the roughly 700-donor mean.

Germline V CDR1 and CDR2: SGHRS, YFSETQ. V lost 0 bases, J lost 4 bases, and 11 bases lay in between. The CDR3 totals 15 residues. Concerning this clone: Antigen: not known.

PCR primers comprised 60 Vbeta and 13 Jbeta primers. The table came from immunoSEQ multiplex PCR; TCRdb's copy has only in-frame clones and leaves some out. Among 150,000 or so clones listed, approximately 80% were seen once. As for the donors, each was a healthy bone marrow donor. This receptor was identified in a woman aged 40 to 50 in good health and CMV-seropositive. Sequencing was done on a sample of PBMCs. V gene TRBV5-1 combines with J gene TRBJ1-3; D ambiguous. CDR3 bases: TGCGCCAGCAGCTTGGAGGGAGAAAGAGGAAACACCATATATTTT. Amino acid sequence: CASSLEGERGNTIYF.